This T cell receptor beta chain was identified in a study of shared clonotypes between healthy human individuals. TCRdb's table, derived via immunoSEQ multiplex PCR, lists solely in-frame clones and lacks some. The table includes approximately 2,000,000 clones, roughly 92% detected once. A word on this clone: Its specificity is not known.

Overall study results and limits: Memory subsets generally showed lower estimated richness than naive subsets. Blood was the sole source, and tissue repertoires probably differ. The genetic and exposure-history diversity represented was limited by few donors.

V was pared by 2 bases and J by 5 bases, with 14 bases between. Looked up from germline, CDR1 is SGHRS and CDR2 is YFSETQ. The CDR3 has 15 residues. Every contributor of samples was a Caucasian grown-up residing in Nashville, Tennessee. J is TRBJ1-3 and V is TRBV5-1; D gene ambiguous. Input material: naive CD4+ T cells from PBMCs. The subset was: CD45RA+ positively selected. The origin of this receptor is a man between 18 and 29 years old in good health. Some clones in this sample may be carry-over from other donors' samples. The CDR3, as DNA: TGCGCCAGCAGCTTCGACGGAGCAAGCCGAAACACCATATATTTT. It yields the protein CASSFDGASRNTIYF. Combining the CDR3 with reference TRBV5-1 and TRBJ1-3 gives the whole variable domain KAGVTQTPRYLIKTRGQQVTLSCSPISGHRSVSWYQQTPGQGLQFLFEYFSETQRNKGNFPGRFSGRQFSNSRSEMNVSTLELGDSALYLCASSFDGASRNTIYFGEGSWLTVV.